Listed here are 32 T cell receptor beta chains from one sample, sequenced in a study of lymphopenia after photon versus proton radiotherapy. This table comes from immunoSEQ multiplex PCR, and its TCRdb copy is limited to in-frame clones, with some not included. The sample records approximately 30,000 clones, around 94% being singletons. The material was peripheral blood, obtained from a patient treated with photon-based radiotherapy. The receptors here all came from a woman between 45 and 65 years old with cholangiocarcinoma.

The gene calls are TRBV10-3 and TRBJ2-7; 8 nucleotides line up with TRBD2. Looked up from germline, CDR1 is ENHRY and CDR2 is SYGVKD. J lost 0 bases, V lost 10 bases, and 14 bases had no gene match. There are 16 residues in the CDR3. CDR3 sequence reads: CATTGAGVPSSYEQYF. CDR3 in DNA: TGTGCCACTACGGGAGCGGGGGTCCCGAGCTCCTACGAGCAGTACTTC.

This clone appeared a single time. The chain couples TRBV5-6 to TRBJ1-2; tentative D call: TRBD1 (5 bases). The germline V and J ends were trimmed by 4 bases and 4 bases, with 23 bases remaining between them. This CDR3 region has 17 residues. CDR1 SGHDT and CDR2 YYEEEE come from the germline V gene. CDR3 nucleotides: TGTGCCAGCAGCCCAATCACGGGGGACCCCGGTGGCTATGGCTACACCTTC. Translated: CASSPITGDPGGYGYTF.

The chain employs TRBV7-9 and TRBJ2-7; 7 positions match TRBD1. The V gene's germline CDR1 is SEHNR and CDR2 FQNEAQ (reference sequence). This CDR3 is 16 amino acids long. With V trimmed by 5 bases and J by 3 bases, 13 bases remained unmatched. The CDR3 nucleotides read TGTGCCAGCAGCCCTGGTGGTCGGGACAGAAGCTACGAGCAGTACTTC. Its translation: CASSPGGRDRSYEQYF.

This clone was counted once. The chain links TRBV15 to TRBJ1-5; D is perhaps TRBD1 (5 bases). Germline CDR1 reads LNHNV; CDR2 reads YYDKDF (reference sequence). The length of the CDR3 is 14 residues. Deletions cut 1 base from V and 6 bases from J, with 10 bases between. The CDR3 here is CATSRGGGIQPQHF. The DNA for the CDR3 is TGTGCCACCAGCAGAGGCGGGGGGATTCAGCCCCAGCATTTT.

The chain uses TRBV28 and TRBJ2-5; unclear D gene. V lost 5 bases to trimming and J lost 4 bases, with 11 bases between them. The CDR3 covers 13 residues. The germline gives CDR1 MDHEN, CDR2 SYDVKM. This chain's CDR3 is CASSTRIRETQYF. Written as DNA, the CDR3 is TGTGCCAGCAGTACGCGGATCCGAGAGACCCAGTACTTC.

This chain uses TRBV20-1 with TRBJ1-1; no definite D call. From germline, CDR1 is DFQATT and CDR2 SNEGSKA (reference sequence). The germline V and J ends were trimmed by 5 bases and 9 bases, with 10 bases remaining between them. The CDR3 contains 10 residues. The CDR3 DNA is TGCAGTGCTGAAAGAGGGCAAGCTTTCTTT. Its translation: CSAERGQAFF.

This clone was picked up one time. This chain connects TRBV10-1 to TRBJ2-7; D might be TRBD1 or TRBD2, each matching 6 bases. Per germline, CDR1 WNHNN and CDR2 SYGVQD (reference sequence). Trimming removed 2 bases at V and 4 bases at J, with 12 bases between. CDR3 length equals 14 residues. The CDR3: CASSERGVRYEQYF. The CDR3 bases are TGCGCCAGCAGTGAGAGGGGGGTGAGGTACGAGCAGTACTTC.

The chain carries TRBV18 and TRBJ1-1; 8 nucleotides line up with TRBD1. The CDR3 contains 16 residues. Germline loops: CDR1 KGHSH, CDR2 LQKENI. V trimming: 5 bases; J trimming: 4 bases; junction bases outside the gene matches: 12. The CDR3 region is CASSVRVDRGGTEAFF. The CDR3 bases are TGTGCCAGCTCAGTGCGAGTCGACAGGGGTGGCACTGAAGCTTTCTTT.

This sequence joins TRBV5-1 and TRBJ2-7, with 8 bases that match TRBD1. Germline loops: CDR1 SGHRS, CDR2 YFSETQ. Trimming took 4 bases from V and 6 from J; bases not matched to a gene: 9. The length of the CDR3 is 14 residues. This chain's CDR3 is CASSEGGQGGEQYF. CDR3 DNA sequence: TGCGCCAGCAGCGAGGGAGGACAGGGAGGCGAGCAGTACTTC.

This clone is a singleton in its sample. V gene TRBV21-1 combines with J gene TRBJ2-1; the DNA was not used to check the table's D call, TRBD2. TRBV21-1 is a pseudogene segment. CDR3 length equals 17 residues. The CDR3 loop reads CASSNPATQLSHNEQFF. The CDR3 DNA sequence: TGTGCCAGCAGCAACCCGGCGACGCAGCTTAGCCACAATGAGCAGTTCTTC.

The chain links TRBV10-2 to TRBJ2-5; D unclear. Trimming removed 5 bases at V and 5 bases at J, with 12 bases between. CDR1 is WSHSY, CDR2 SAAADI, per germline. The CDR3 has 13 residues. The CDR3 region is CASSQDVGETQYF. The CDR3 DNA reads TGCGCCAGCAGTCAGGACGTGGGGGAGACCCAGTACTTC.

The chain uses TRBV7-2 and TRBJ1-2, with TRBD1 identical over 9 bases. Trimming removed 5 bases from V and 10 bases from J; junction bases left unmatched: 8. The CDR3 runs 13 residues. CDR1 and CDR2 (germline): SGHTA, FQGNSA. The CDR3 nucleotides read TGTGCCAGCAGCGCCGGGACAGGGCCTAACTACACCTTC. This sequence encodes CASSAGTGPNYTF. Based on the CDR3 plus reference TRBV7-2 and TRBJ1-2, the full variable domain is GAGVSQSPSNKVTEKGKDVELRCDPISGHTALYWYRQSLGQGLEFLIYFQGNSAPDKSGLPSDRFSAERTGGSVSTLTIQRTQQEDSAVYLCASSAGTGPNYTFGSGTRLTVV.

This rearrangement joins TRBV10-3 to TRBJ2-5; D is undetermined. The CDR3 runs 13 residues. CDR1 is ENHRY, CDR2 SYGVKD, per germline. The ends were cut back, 2 bases at V and 5 bases at J, with 9 bases in the middle. CDR3 coding DNA: TGTGCCATCAGTGAGAGCAGCTGGGAGACCCAGTACTTC. Encoded protein: CAISESSWETQYF.

This clone was counted once. The genes are TRBV21-1 and TRBJ1-6. TRBV21-1 constitutes a pseudogene. CDR3 length equals 13 residues. The CDR3 region is CASKRFSDSPLHF. The CDR3 nucleotides are TGTGCCAGCAAACGGTTTAGTGATTCACCCCTCCACTTT.

Only one count was recorded for this clone. This chain connects TRBV2 to TRBJ2-2; D is perhaps TRBD1 (6 bases). This CDR3 comprises 15 residues. V gave up 7 bases and J gave up 3 bases, with 15 bases separating them. Germline V gives CDR1 SNHLY, CDR2 FYNNEI. The CDR3 region has the DNA TGTGCCAGCACCGAACAGGGCTTGTACACCGGGGAGCTGTTTTTT. Its translation: CASTEQGLYTGELFF.

The V call is TRBV10-3, the J call TRBJ1-1; D perhaps matches TRBD1 (5 bases). The CDR3 consists of 14 residues. V was shortened by 3 bases and J by 4 bases, with 12 bases between the two germline ends. The germline gives CDR1 ENHRY, CDR2 SYGVKD. CDR3 residues: CAISEVGGGTEAFF. As DNA, the CDR3 is TGTGCCATCAGTGAAGTGGGGGGGGGCACTGAAGCTTTCTTT.

V usage is TRBV19 and J usage is TRBJ1-2; 8 positions match TRBD1. From germline, CDR1 is LNHDA and CDR2 SQIVND (reference sequence). There are 14 residues in the CDR3. Trimming removed 4 bases from V and 2 bases from J; junction bases left unmatched: 3. DNA of the CDR3: TGTGCCAGTAGTAATTGGACAGGGAACTATGGCTACACCTTC. It encodes CASSNWTGNYGYTF.

The gene calls are TRBV27 and TRBJ1-1; unclear D gene. The CDR3 spans 13 residues. Germline CDR1 reads MNHEY; CDR2 reads SMNVEV (reference sequence). V was trimmed by 3 bases and J by 0 bases, leaving 5 bases between them. The CDR3 reads CASSFQMNTEAFF. The CDR3 region has the DNA TGTGCCAGCAGTTTCCAGATGAACACTGAAGCTTTCTTT.

The rearrangement links TRBV4-3 to TRBJ2-2, with TRBD2 matching over 7 bases. CDR3 length: 13 amino acids. J gave up 7 bases and V 1 base, and 0 bases lay outside the gene matches. The germline V gene encodes CDR1 LGHNA and CDR2 YSLEER. The CDR3 loop reads CASSQAGGGELFF. CDR3 coding DNA: TGCGCCAGCAGCCAAGCGGGGGGCGGGGAGCTGTTTTTT.

The CDR3 spells CASSRVHRDSYEQYF. In DNA, the CDR3 is TGCGCCAGCAGCCGCGTCCACAGGGACTCCTACGAGCAGTACTTC. The chain couples TRBV4-3 to TRBJ2-7; D is possibly TRBD1 (6 bases). Germline CDR1 LGHNA, CDR2 YSLEER. The CDR3 spans 15 residues. V was pared by 4 bases and J by 0 bases, with 13 bases between.

The chain uses TRBV5-1 and TRBJ2-5; TRBD2 aligns across 9 bases. CDR1 and CDR2 (germline): SGHRS, YFSETQ. J gave up 4 bases and V 0 bases, and 13 bases lay outside the gene matches. The CDR3 has 18 residues. The CDR3 here is CASSLALGAGGPGETQYF. The CDR3 nucleotides read TGCGCCAGCAGCTTGGCGTTGGGAGCGGGGGGACCCGGAGAGACCCAGTACTTC.

As regards this clone: One end of the junction is discordant with germline, which a read error may explain. CDR3 bases: TGCGCCAGCAGCCCTCAGTCAGGGCTGGAAAAACTGTTTTTT. As protein: CASSPQSGLEKLFF. The chain links TRBV5-4 to TRBJ1-4, with D perhaps matching TRBD1 (5 bases). The CDR3 contains 14 residues. CDR1 and CDR2 (germline): SGHNT, YYREEE (reference sequence).

This clone was recorded once. J is TRBJ1-4 and V is TRBV7-8; D perhaps matches TRBD1 (5 bases). This CDR3 region has 15 residues. CDR1 SGHVS and CDR2 FQNEAQ come from the germline V gene. V shed 4 bases and J shed 11 bases, with 20 bases lying between them. This chain's CDR3 is CASSSSRDGQMKLFF. The CDR3 nucleotides read TGTGCCAGCAGCTCTAGCCGGGACGGGCAGATGAAACTGTTTTTT.

The V and J genes are TRBV5-5 and TRBJ1-3; TRBD1 matches 8 bases. This CDR3 is 17 amino acids long. Germline-derived CDR1 and CDR2 are SGHKS and YYEKEE (reference sequence). The ends lost 0 bases at V and 4 bases at J; junction bases unmatched: 9. CDR3 residues: CASSLEAGGASGNTIYF. The DNA of the CDR3 is TGTGCCAGCAGCTTGGAGGCAGGGGGCGCCTCCGGAAACACCATATATTTT.

The chain combines TRBV7-9 with TRBJ1-5; 7 bases fit TRBD1. Germline lookup yields CDR1 SEHNR and CDR2 FQNEAQ (reference sequence). V lost 6 bases to trimming and J lost 5 bases; unmatched junction nucleotides: 10. The CDR3 has 15 residues. CDR3 region: CASSPGTESYQPQHF. The CDR3 nucleotides are TGTGCCAGCAGTCCCGGGACAGAAAGTTATCAGCCCCAGCATTTT. The variable domain in full, with the rest retrieved from reference TRBV7-9 and TRBJ1-5, is DTGVSQNPRHKITKRGQNVTFRCDPISEHNRLYWYRQTLGQGPEFLTYFQNEAQLEKSRLLSDRFSAERPKGSFSTLEIQRTEQGDSAMYLCASSPGTESYQPQHFGDGTRLSIL.

The chain has TRBV10-3 and TRBJ2-5; a weak D match, TRBD2 (6 bases). This CDR3 spans 14 amino acids. The germline V and J ends were trimmed by 2 bases and 2 bases, with 9 bases remaining between them. Germline V gene lookup returns CDR1 ENHRY and CDR2 SYGVKD. CDR3 bases: TGTGCCATCAGTGAGGGCGGGGCACAAGAGACCCAGTACTTC. Translation gives CAISEGGAQETQYF.

This clone was detected once. The V call is TRBV6-5, the J call TRBJ1-5; 8 bases map to TRBD1. V was clipped by 5 bases and J by 7 bases; unmatched bases: 4. This CDR3 has 13 amino acids. CDR1 is MNHEY and CDR2 is SVGAGI in the germline V gene. CDR3 sequence (DNA): TGTGCCAGCAGTCCAGGGGGCTGGCAGCCCCAGCATTTT. Residues: CASSPGGWQPQHF.

The V and J genes are TRBV7-9 and TRBJ1-2; D is uncertain. Germline CDR1 reads SEHNR; CDR2 reads FQNEAQ (reference sequence). This CDR3 has 17 amino acids. Trimming shortened V by 5 bases and J by 4 bases, and 23 bases separated the two germline ends. Here the CDR3 reads CASSPPGGSGISYGYTF. The DNA of the CDR3 is TGTGCCAGCAGCCCTCCTGGAGGGTCGGGAATTAGCTATGGCTACACCTTC.

This CDR3 reads CASSFEETQYF. CDR3 sequence (DNA): TGTGCCAGCTCCTTTGAAGAGACCCAGTACTTC. The gene calls are TRBV18 and TRBJ2-5; D is undetermined. This CDR3 has 11 amino acids. V was cut by 6 bases and J by 3 bases, with 5 bases left in between. Germline V CDR1 and CDR2: KGHSH, LQKENI.

This clone was detected only a few times. The chain has TRBV6-5 and TRBJ1-2, with D tentatively TRBD1 (6 bases). Germline lookup yields CDR1 MNHEY and CDR2 SVGAGI. V was shortened by 0 bases and J by 4 bases, with 12 bases between the two germline ends. The CDR3 consists of 15 residues. The CDR3 sequence is CASSYSRGGSYGYTF. The DNA of the CDR3 is TGTGCCAGCAGTTACTCGAGGGGGGGGAGCTATGGCTACACCTTC.

The rearrangement joins TRBV5-1 to TRBJ2-3, with D possibly matching TRBD1 (6 bases). The CDR3 runs to 13 residues. Germline loops: CDR1 SGHRS, CDR2 YFSETQ. Deletions cut 4 bases from V and 0 bases from J, with 6 bases between. Here the CDR3 DNA reads TGCGCCAGCAGCGGGACAAGCACAGATACGCAGTATTTT. Translating it yields CASSGTSTDTQYF. Based on the CDR3 plus reference TRBV5-1 and TRBJ2-3, the full variable domain is KAGVTQTPRYLIKTRGQQVTLSCSPISGHRSVSWYQQTPGQGLQFLFEYFSETQRNKGNFPGRFSGRQFSNSRSEMNVSTLELGDSALYLCASSGTSTDTQYFGPGTRLTVL.

The chain carries TRBV5-6 and TRBJ1-2, with unresolved D. Per germline, CDR1 SGHDT and CDR2 YYEEEE. This CDR3 spans 15 amino acids. Trimming took 1 base from V and 5 from J, leaving 15 bases between them. The CDR3 sequence is CASSLPVRSLYGYTF. CDR3 coding DNA: TGTGCCAGCAGCTTGCCGGTCAGGTCGTTGTATGGCTACACCTTC.